The 3 T cell receptor beta chains listed next were all sequenced from one sample in a study of blood T cell repertoires in COVID-19 (TCRdb year 2020). Libraries came from the immunoSEQ multiplex PCR assay. In its TCRdb copy, this immuneACCESS table keeps in-frame sequences only and misses some clones. Where compared with another copy, unresolved V genes explain less than half of these, and the others have no known cause. A total of around 280,000 clones appear in this sample, 88% of them only once. About 11% of the sample is in the top ten clones. The source material was peripheral blood. Source of these receptors: a woman aged 25-40 years with COVID-19, enrolled during active disease.

This chain connects TRBV5-1 to TRBJ2-1; a weak D match, TRBD2 (5 bases). The CDR3 sequence is 14 residues long. Germline assignment: CDR1 SGHRS and CDR2 YFSETQ. V was shortened by 3 bases and J by 2 bases, with 9 bases between the two germline ends. CDR3 in amino acids: CASSWLEAYNEQFF. Written as DNA, the CDR3 is TGCGCCAGCAGCTGGTTGGAGGCCTACAATGAGCAGTTCTTC.

V and J are TRBV14 and TRBJ2-1; 9 bases are shared with TRBD2. J lost 4 bases, V lost 1 base, and 2 bases had no gene match. CDR1 is SGHDN, CDR2 FVKESK, per germline. This CDR3 contains 15 residues. CDR3 coding DNA: TGTGCCAGCAGCCAAGTAACTAGCGGGTACAATGAGCAGTTCTTC. As protein: CASSQVTSGYNEQFF. Combining the CDR3 with reference TRBV14 and TRBJ2-1 gives the whole variable domain EAGVTQFPSHSVIEKGQTVTLRCDPISGHDNLYWYRRVMGKEIKFLLHFVKESKQDESGMPNNRFLAERTGGTYSTLKVQPAELEDSGVYFCASSQVTSGYNEQFFGPGTRLTVL.

The chain combines TRBV5-4 with TRBJ2-1, with 9 bases identical to TRBD2. In germline, CDR1 is SGHNT, CDR2 YYREEE (reference sequence). J was trimmed by 6 bases and V by 0 bases; bases with no gene match: 4. CDR3 length equals 15 residues. CDR3 in amino acids: CASSLDIAGVNEQFF. CDR3 nucleotide sequence: TGTGCCAGCAGCTTGGACATAGCGGGGGTCAATGAGCAGTTCTTC.